This TCR beta chain was documented in a study of monozygotic twins with inflammatory bowel disease. Study-level findings and limits: IBD patients shared fewer clonotypes with other individuals than healthy twins, especially patients with disease activity signs.

Total RNA amounting to 3,500 to 4,000 ng went into each TCR library. In eight separate reactions per sample, cDNA was generated. The unique tags termed UMIs, each holding a 6-nucleotide sample barcode, were added by means of template switching. With the 5' RACE reads reprocessed, TCRdb shows one record per CDR3 protein and no DNA. The sample has approximately 400,000 distinct CDR3 sequences. This CDR3 region has 13 residues. Germline V lookup: CDR1 LNHDA, CDR2 SQIVND (reference sequence). Points on this clonotype: Its antigen is unknown.

The sequencing input was blood. This TCR was sampled from a human donor with ulcerative colitis or Crohn's disease, or a healthy co-twin of an affected twin (not recorded which). The chain recombines TRBV19 with TRBJ2-1. CDR3 protein: CASMGWSYNEQFF.